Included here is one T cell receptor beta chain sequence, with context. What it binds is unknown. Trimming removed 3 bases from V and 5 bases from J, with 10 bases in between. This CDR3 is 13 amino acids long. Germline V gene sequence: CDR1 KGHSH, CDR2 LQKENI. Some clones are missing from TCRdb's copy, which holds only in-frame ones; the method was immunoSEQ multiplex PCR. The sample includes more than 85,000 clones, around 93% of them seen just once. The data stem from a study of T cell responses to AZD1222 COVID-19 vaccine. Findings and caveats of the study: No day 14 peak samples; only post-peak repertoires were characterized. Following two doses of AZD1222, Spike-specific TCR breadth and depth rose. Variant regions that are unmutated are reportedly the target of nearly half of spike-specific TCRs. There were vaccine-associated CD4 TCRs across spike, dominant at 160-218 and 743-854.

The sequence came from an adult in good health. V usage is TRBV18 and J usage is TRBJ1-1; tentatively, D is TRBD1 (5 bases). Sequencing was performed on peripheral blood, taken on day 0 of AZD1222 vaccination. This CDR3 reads CASSPDQGTEAFF. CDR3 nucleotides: TGTGCCAGCTCACCCGATCAGGGAACTGAAGCTTTCTTT.